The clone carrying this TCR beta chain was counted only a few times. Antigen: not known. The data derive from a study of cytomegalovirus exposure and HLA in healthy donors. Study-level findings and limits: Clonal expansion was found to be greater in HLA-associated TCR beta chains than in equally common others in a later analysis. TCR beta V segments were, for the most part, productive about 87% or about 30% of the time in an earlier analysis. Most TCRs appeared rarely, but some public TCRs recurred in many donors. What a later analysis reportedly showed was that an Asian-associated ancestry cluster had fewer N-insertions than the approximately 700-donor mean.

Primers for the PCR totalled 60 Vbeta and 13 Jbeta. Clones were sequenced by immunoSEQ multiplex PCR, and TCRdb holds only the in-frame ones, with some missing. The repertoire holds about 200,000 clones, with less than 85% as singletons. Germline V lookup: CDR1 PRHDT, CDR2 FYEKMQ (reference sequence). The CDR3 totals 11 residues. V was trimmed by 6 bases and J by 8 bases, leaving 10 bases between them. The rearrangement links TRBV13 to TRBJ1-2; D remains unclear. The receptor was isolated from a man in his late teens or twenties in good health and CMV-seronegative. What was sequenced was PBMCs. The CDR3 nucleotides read TGTGCCAGCAGTTCCCAGGCCGGCTACACCTTC. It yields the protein CASSSQAGYTF.